Below, 29 T cell receptor beta chains from the same sample are listed, as sequenced in a study of post-analysis software for immune sequencing data (dated by TCRdb to 2014 to 2015). These receptors have no known antigen. Library prep was done by PCR. The reads were generated on an Illumina HiSeq 2500. Unique molecular identifiers were incorporated into TCR beta cDNA libraries to reduce PCR and sequencing biases. TCRdb trimmed public reads at Q25 via fastp, called clones via MiXCR and kept in-frame beta chains. Every entry covers one CDR3 protein and lists the most common genes and DNA from its rows. This sample lists around 400,000 distinct CDR3 sequences; approximately 37% were detected once. Of the sample, approximately 7.7% is held by the ten largest clones. Paper-wide results and their limitations: Patients showed significantly higher frequencies than controls for five TRBV segments, among them TRBV5-6, TRBV5-1 and TRBV20-1.

Material for sequencing was blood. All receptors derive from a girl aged 2-10 years with multiple sclerosis.

This clonotype has a handful of counts. The chain carries TRBV6-2 or TRBV6-3 and TRBJ2-1; D possibly uses TRBD1 or TRBD2 (5 bases each). Germline V gene sequence: CDR1 MNHEY, CDR2 SVGEGT. CDR3 length: 14 residues. V was trimmed by 3 bases and J by 4 bases, leaving 10 bases between them. The CDR3 here is CASSYGTLYNEQFF. As DNA, the CDR3 is TGTGCCAGCAGTTATGGGACGCTGTACAATGAGCAGTTCTTC.

This rearrangement joins TRBV5-1 to TRBJ2-5, with TRBD2 matching 10 bases. This CDR3 comprises 17 residues. V was clipped by 0 bases and J by 2 bases; unmatched bases: 7. The germline CDR1 and CDR2 sequences are SGHRS and YFSETQ. CDR3 residues: CASSLASGGRGQETQYF. The CDR3 DNA follows: TGCGCCAGCAGCTTGGCTAGCGGGGGCCGGGGGCAAGAGACCCAGTACTTC.

This clonotype has only a few counts. The chain links TRBV27 to TRBJ2-5; 10 bases fit TRBD1. The J call may be incorrect, as the DNA end agrees better with TRBJ2-7. This CDR3 has 14 residues. From germline, CDR1 is MNHEY and CDR2 SMNVEV (reference sequence). DNA of the CDR3: TGTGCCAGCAGGGGGACAGGGGCCGGCCACGAGCAGTACTTC. Translating gives CASRGTGAGHEQYF.

The chain is built from TRBV7-8 and TRBJ2-7; 8 bases map to TRBD2. CDR3 length equals 17 residues. CDR1 and CDR2 from the germline V gene are SGHVS and FQNEAQ. With V trimmed by 0 bases and J by 1 base, 8 bases remained unmatched. Written as DNA, the CDR3 is TGTGCCAGCAGCTTAGCGCGAGGCGGGGGGCCTTCCTACGAGCAGTACTTC. Its protein is CASSLARGGGPSYEQYF.

This clonotype was found a few times. The chain carries TRBV20-1 and TRBJ2-7; no reliable D call. CDR1 and CDR2 from the germline V gene are DFQATT and SNEGSKA (reference sequence). The CDR3 length is 10 residues. V was clipped by 6 bases and J by 5 bases, with 8 bases between them. CDR3 protein: CSASLHEQYF. The CDR3 region has the DNA TGCAGTGCCTCACTGCACGAGCAGTACTTC.

The chain uses TRBV7-6 and TRBJ2-7, with a possible D match to TRBD1 (5 bases). The V gene lost 1 base and the J gene lost 0 bases, with 10 bases spanning the gap. CDR1 is SGHVS and CDR2 is FNYEAQ in the germline V gene. This CDR3 has 15 amino acids. The CDR3 is CASSLGPGNSYEQYF. The CDR3 nucleotides read TGTGCCAGCAGCTTAGGACCAGGGAACTCCTACGAGCAGTACTTC.

The J gene is TRBJ1-5, the V gene TRBV20-1; D remains ambiguous. Germline V gene sequence: CDR1 DFQATT, CDR2 SNEGSKA (reference sequence). This CDR3 spans 15 amino acids. The V and J ends lost 6 bases and 3 bases respectively, with 18 bases between them. The chain's CDR3 is CSASENRRVNQPQHF. CDR3 coding DNA: TGCAGTGCCAGTGAGAACAGACGGGTCAATCAGCCCCAGCATTTT.

This clonotype was counted between two and nine times. This sequence joins TRBV5-1 and TRBJ2-7; 7 positions match TRBD1. Germline CDR1 is SGHRS and CDR2 is YFSETQ. J gave up 1 base and V 0 bases, and 4 bases lay outside the gene matches. The CDR3 totals 15 residues. The CDR3 spells CASSLDRGPSYEQYF. The CDR3 DNA reads TGCGCCAGCAGCTTGGACAGGGGTCCTTCCTACGAGCAGTACTTC.

This chain joins TRBV30 and TRBJ1-6; the D is unclear. This CDR3 contains 14 residues. Germline-derived CDR1 and CDR2 are GTSNPN and SVGIG (reference sequence). Trimming took 4 bases from V and 3 from J, leaving 10 bases between them. CDR3 residues: CAWIPGNYNSPLHF. CDR3 bases: TGTGCCTGGATCCCCGGAAACTATAATTCACCCCTCCACTTT.

In this sample, this clonotype turned up many times. The chain joins TRBV5-1 to TRBJ2-3; D unclear. The V end lost 1 base, the J end lost 3 bases, and 15 bases lay between the germline ends. Germline V lookup: CDR1 SGHRS, CDR2 YFSETQ. This CDR3 has 16 amino acids. The CDR3 DNA reads TGCGCCAGCAGCTTGACGATCGAGTATGGTACAGATACGCAGTATTTT. It yields the protein CASSLTIEYGTDTQYF.

This clonotype was detected only a few times. CDR3 sequence (DNA): TGCGCCAGCAGCGAGAACAGATTCAATGAGCAGTTCTTC. It translates to CASSENRFNEQFF. The rearrangement joins TRBV4-1 to TRBJ2-1; D is uncertain. V dropped 5 bases and J dropped 6 bases, with 11 bases sitting between them. CDR3 length equals 13 residues. Germline CDR1 reads MGHRA; CDR2 reads YSYEKL.

V gene TRBV12-3 or TRBV12-4 combines with J gene TRBJ1-1; TRBD1 is a possible D gene (5 bases). V was shortened by 3 bases and J by 3 bases, with 11 bases between the two germline ends. The CDR3 has 14 amino acids. Written as DNA, the CDR3 is TGTGCCAGCAGTTTTGAGGGGAGGCACACTGAAGCTTTCTTT. It translates to CASSFEGRHTEAFF.

This clonotype appeared once. The chain recombines TRBV2 with TRBJ1-1; no reliable D call. V was cut by 5 bases and J by 3 bases, with 10 bases left in between. Germline V gives CDR1 SNHLY, CDR2 FYNNEI. The CDR3 loop spans 13 amino acids. The CDR3 spells CASSNNWDTEAFF. The CDR3 nucleotides are TGTGCCAGCAGTAACAACTGGGACACTGAAGCTTTCTTT.

This CDR3 reads CSASLAGGSRTEAFF. For the CDR3, the DNA is TGCAGTGCTAGTTTGGCAGGGGGATCCCGCACTGAAGCTTTCTTT. The chain links TRBV20-1 to TRBJ1-1; 7 bases agree with TRBD1. The germline CDR1 and CDR2 sequences are DFQATT and SNEGSKA (reference sequence). With V trimmed by 3 bases and J by 4 bases, 11 bases remained unmatched. The CDR3 loop spans 15 amino acids.

With regard to this clonotype: The junction differs from germline at one of its ends, possibly a read error. V is TRBV28 and J is TRBJ2-7; D ambiguous. The germline CDR1 and CDR2 sequences are MDHEN and SYDVKM. CDR3 length equals 11 residues. CDR3: CASSSRYERYF. In nucleotides, the CDR3 is TGTGCCAGCAGTTCCCGTTACGAGCGGTACTTC.

J is TRBJ1-5 and V is TRBV5-5, with D tentatively TRBD1 (6 bases). CDR3 size: 15 residues. CDR1 and CDR2 (germline): SGHKS, YYEKEE (reference sequence). V was clipped by 0 bases and J by 2 bases, with 9 bases between them. The CDR3 here is CASSLEGDGNQPQHF. In DNA, the CDR3 is TGTGCCAGCAGCTTGGAGGGGGACGGCAATCAGCCCCAGCATTTT.

J is TRBJ2-3 and V is TRBV7-2, with no clear D. CDR3 length: 13 amino acids. Trimming cost V 5 bases and J 3 bases, with 9 bases left between them. CDR1 and CDR2 from the germline V gene are SGHTA and FQGNSA. Here the CDR3 DNA reads TGTGCCAGCAGCCGTGAACTTACAGATACGCAGTATTTT. Its protein is CASSRELTDTQYF.

This clonotype has a handful of counts. This chain uses TRBV7-2 with TRBJ2-5; D gene ambiguous. With 6 bases removed from V and 2 bases from J, the gap between germline ends came to 4 bases. CDR3 length: 11 amino acids. The germline V gene has CDR1 SGHTA and CDR2 FQGNSA. The CDR3 region has the DNA TGTGCCAGCAGGCGTCAAGAGACCCAGTACTTC. Its protein product is CASRRQETQYF.

The table lists this clonotype with many counts. This sequence joins TRBV4-2 and TRBJ2-7; D remains ambiguous. V gave up 0 bases and J gave up 4 bases, with 10 bases separating them. There are 14 residues in the CDR3. CDR1 LGHNA and CDR2 YNFKEQ come from the germline V gene. CDR3 DNA: TGTGCCAGCAGCCAAGAATCGGCGGAGTACGAGCAGTACTTC. This codes for CASSQESAEYEQYF.

This chain links TRBV6-2 or TRBV6-3 with TRBJ1-5; D call uncertain. The CDR3 has 14 residues. Germline lookup yields CDR1 MNHEY and CDR2 SVGEGT. V shed 0 bases and J shed 7 bases, with 10 bases lying between them. The DNA of the CDR3 is TGTGCCAGCAGTTACTCGACGTGGGCCCAGCCCCAGCATTTT. As protein: CASSYSTWAQPQHF.

Notes on this clonotype: The junction departs from the called germline gene at one end, perhaps through a read error. The genes are TRBV15 and TRBJ2-3, with D possibly TRBD2 on 5 matching bases. The CDR3 covers 16 residues. Germline V lookup: CDR1 LNHNV, CDR2 YYDKDF (reference sequence). As DNA, the CDR3 is TGTGCCACCAGCCGAGATGAGGAGGTGACCCCAGATACGCAGTATTTT. This codes for CATSRDEEVTPDTQYF.

The chain employs TRBV5-8 and TRBJ2-1; tentatively, D is TRBD2 (5 bases). This CDR3 region has 15 residues. CDR1 and CDR2 (germline): SGHTS, YDEGEE. V was trimmed by 0 bases and J by 3 bases, leaving 10 bases between them. The CDR3 sequence: CASSLDKGVYNEQFF. Here the CDR3 DNA reads TGTGCCAGCAGCTTGGATAAGGGAGTCTACAATGAGCAGTTCTTC.

The V call is TRBV12-3 or TRBV12-4, the J call TRBJ2-1; D may be TRBD2 (6 bases). This CDR3 has 21 residues. Trimming stripped 6 bases from V and 4 bases from J, with 34 bases between. The CDR3 spells CASSPQRGPIISGPPYNEQFF. The CDR3 DNA reads as TGTGCCAGCAGCCCTCAAAGGGGACCCATTATTAGCGGTCCTCCGTACAATGAGCAGTTCTTC.

The rearrangement joins TRBV29-1 to TRBJ2-7; D gene ambiguous. Germline V gene data show CDR1 as SQVTM and CDR2 as ANQGSEA. The CDR3 contains 12 residues. V lost 3 bases and J lost 2, with 8 bases in between. CDR3 bases: TGCAGCGTTGATGGCGGAGCCTACGAGCAGTACTTC. This translates into CSVDGGAYEQYF.

The V and J genes are TRBV27 and TRBJ2-1; 8 positions match TRBD2. The trim removed 0 bases at V and 5 bases at J, leaving 12 bases unmatched. This CDR3 has 18 residues. Germline CDR1 MNHEY, CDR2 SMNVEV (reference sequence). The CDR3 loop reads CASSLSPWRGARHNEQFF. For the CDR3, the DNA is TGTGCCAGCAGTTTATCGCCCTGGCGGGGGGCTCGGCACAATGAGCAGTTCTTC.

The table lists this clonotype with a few counts. CDR3 residues: CASSFALTESTYEQYF. The CDR3 region has the DNA TGTGCCAGCAGCTTTGCCCTAACTGAGTCAACCTACGAGCAGTACTTC. The gene calls are TRBV7-6 and TRBJ2-7; D is undetermined. The CDR3 is made up of 16 amino acids. The V end lost 3 bases, the J end lost 2 bases, and 17 bases lay between the germline ends. Germline lookup yields CDR1 SGHVS and CDR2 FNYEAQ.

This clonotype has a handful of counts. The rearrangement uses TRBV20-1 and TRBJ2-7; D is ambiguous. The CDR3 consists of 13 residues. Between the trimmed V and J ends, which lost 5 bases and 1 base, there was a span of 12 bases. Germline V lookup: CDR1 DFQATT, CDR2 SNEGSKA (reference sequence). CDR3 DNA: TGCAGTGCTTCGTCGTCGCTATCCTACGAGCAGTACTTC. Residues: CSASSSLSYEQYF.

The chain couples TRBV29-1 to TRBJ2-1; 13 bases fit TRBD2. The V gene end was trimmed by 6 bases and the J gene end by 13 bases; junction bases not matched to a gene: 15. The CDR3 is 15 residues long. Looked up from germline, CDR1 is SQVTM and CDR2 is ANQGSEA. CDR3: CSVARTSGRQETQFF. As DNA, the CDR3 is TGCAGCGTAGCCCGGACTAGCGGGAGACAAGAGACCCAGTTCTTC.

This chain uses TRBV12-3 or TRBV12-4 with TRBJ1-3; TRBD1 agrees at 7 bases. This CDR3 is 15 amino acids long. V dropped 6 bases and J dropped 4; count of bases not matched to a gene: 9. In DNA, the CDR3 is TGTGCCAGCAGACCAACAGGGGTGGCAGGAAACACCATATATTTT. This sequence encodes CASRPTGVAGNTIYF.